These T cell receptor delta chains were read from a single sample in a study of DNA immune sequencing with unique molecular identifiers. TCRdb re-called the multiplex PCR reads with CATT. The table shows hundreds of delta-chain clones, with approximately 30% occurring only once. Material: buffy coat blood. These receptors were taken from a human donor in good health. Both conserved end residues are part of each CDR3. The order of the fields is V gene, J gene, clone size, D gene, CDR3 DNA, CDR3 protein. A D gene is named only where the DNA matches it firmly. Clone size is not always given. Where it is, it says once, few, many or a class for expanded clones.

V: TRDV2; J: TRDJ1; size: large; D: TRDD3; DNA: TGTGCCTGTGACACTGTTACTGGGGGGTCGTACACCGATAAACTCATCTTT; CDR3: CACDTVTGGSYTDKLIF
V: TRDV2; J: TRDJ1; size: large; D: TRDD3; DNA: TGTGCCTGTGACCCACTGGGGGCCCCGTACACCGATAAACTCATCTTT; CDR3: CACDPLGAPYTDKLIF
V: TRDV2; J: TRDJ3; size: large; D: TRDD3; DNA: TGTGCCTGTGACACCGTACTGGGGGATACGCAAACCTGGGACACCCGACAGATGTTTTTC; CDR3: CACDTVLGDTQTWDTRQMFF
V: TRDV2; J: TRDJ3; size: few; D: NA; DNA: TGTGCCTGTGACCTGACGGGGGAATTCAGGGACACCCGACAGATGTTTTTC; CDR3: CACDLTGEFRDTRQMFF
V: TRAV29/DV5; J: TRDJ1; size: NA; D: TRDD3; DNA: TGTGCAGCAAGTATGTACTGGGGGATACTGGGCTATTGCACCGATAAACTCATCTTT; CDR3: CAASMYWGILGYCTDKLIF
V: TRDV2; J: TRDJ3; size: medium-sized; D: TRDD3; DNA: TGTGCCTGTGACATACTGGGGGATAAGCCCTCGAGCTCCTGGGACACCCGACAGATGTTTTTC; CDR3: CACDILGDKPSSSWDTRQMFF
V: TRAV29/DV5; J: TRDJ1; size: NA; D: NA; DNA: TGTGCAGCAATCTTCTGGGGGCCGCCCGACTCCTACGCCGATAAACTCATCTTT; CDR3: CAAIFWGPPDSYADKLIF
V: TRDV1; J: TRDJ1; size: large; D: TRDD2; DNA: TGTGCTCTTGGGGGGCCTGACCTTCCTACCCTGTACTGGGTGGGGTACACCGATAAACTCATCTTT; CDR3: CALGGPDLPTLYWVGYTDKLIF
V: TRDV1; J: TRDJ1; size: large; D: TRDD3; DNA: TGTGCTCTTGGGGAGCCTTCCTACGCTGAGGCCCTGGGGGATACGCCAACCGATAAACTCATCTTT; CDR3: CALGEPSYAEALGDTPTDKLIF
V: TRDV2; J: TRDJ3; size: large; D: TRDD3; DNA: TGTGCCTGTGACACCGGGGACTGGGGATCAAAACCAGGGGCCTGGGACACCCGACAGATGTTTTTC; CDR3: CACDTGDWGSKPGAWDTRQMFF
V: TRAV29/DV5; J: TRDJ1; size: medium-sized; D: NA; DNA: NA; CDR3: CSVLLCSKRRGFLQLGGYTDKLIF
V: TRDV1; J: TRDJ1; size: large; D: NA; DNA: TGTGCTCTTGGTCCCTTCCTTCCCTCCTGGGGGACAGCGATGTACACCGATAAACTCATCTTT; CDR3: CALGPFLPSWGTAMYTDKLIF
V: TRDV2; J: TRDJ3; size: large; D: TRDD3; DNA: TGTGCCTGTGACAGCGTACTGGGGGATACGTCCGGCTCCTGGGACACCCGACAGATGTTTTTC; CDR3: CACDSVLGDTSGSWDTRQMFF
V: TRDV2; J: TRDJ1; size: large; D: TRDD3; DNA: TGTGCCTGTGACACCCTGGGGGTGTACGATAAACTCATCTTT; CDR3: CACDTLGVYDKLIF
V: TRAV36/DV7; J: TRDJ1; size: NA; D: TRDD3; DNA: TGTGCTGTGGATAATTCCTACGGGGGTACTGGGGGATACGCGAGGGCCCCGAACACCGATAAACTCATCTTT; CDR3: CAVDNSYGGTGGYARAPNTDKLIF